This T cell receptor beta chain was recorded in a study of patients and donors after allogeneic stem cell transplantation. The length of the CDR3 is 15 residues. The V and J ends lost 5 bases and 2 bases respectively, with 14 bases between them. In TCRdb, the RT-PCR reads were re-called with MiXCR into one record per CDR3 protein. The profile shows a few hundred thousand distinct CDR3 sequences, over 30% of them singletons. The chain uses TRBV12-3 or TRBV12-4 and TRBJ2-3, with D hard to call. Material for sequencing was blood, either unsorted or a sorted T cell fraction (not recorded which). The origin of this receptor is a human donor who was either an allogeneic HSCT recipient or a stem cell or donor lymphocyte infusion donor (not recorded which). It is not recorded whose cells these are; they may come from a transplant donor. CDR3 in DNA: TGTGCCAGCAGTCCGGTGGTTTCTACCACAGATACGCAGTATTTT. Translation: CASSPVVSTTDTQYF.